This TCR beta chain was sequenced during a study of blood T cell repertoires in COVID-19. Assay: immunoSEQ multiplex PCR; the TCRdb copy retains only in-frame clones and omits some. The sample includes about 480,000 clones, roughly 90% of them seen just once. The V and J ends lost 4 bases and 5 bases respectively, with 18 bases between them. The CDR3 is 16 amino acids. Per the germline V gene, CDR1 is SGHNT and CDR2 is YENEEA. The sequenced sample was PBMCs or T cells enriched from blood (not recorded which). This clonotype was obtained from a woman between 40 and 55 years old who had recovered from COVID-19. The chain couples TRBV11-3 to TRBJ2-1; D might be TRBD2 (7 bases). CDR3 sequence: CASSSPPRGGDNEQFF. CDR3 sequence (DNA): TGTGCCAGCAGCTCCCCCCCCCGAGGGGGGGACAATGAGCAGTTCTTC.